This paragraph reports one TCR beta chain. A sample-barcoded 5' primer and a J-beta primer mix were used in a second PCR of about 6 to 12 cycles. TCRdb reprocessed the 5' RACE reads via MiXCR and lists one record per CDR3 protein. The data show 920,000 or so distinct CDR3 sequences, over 35% seen once. The sample comes from a study of blood T cells in healthy people across ages. Isolation recovered at least 7 million PBMCs from every sample. Extracted total RNA amounted to at least 5.5 micrograms for each sample. The sample was blood. This TCR came from a woman in her sixties in good health.

CDR3 protein: CASSLALGLEQYF. The CDR3 DNA follows: TGTGCCAGCAGCCTAGCATTGGGCCTTGAGCAGTACTTC. The gene calls are TRBV11-3 and TRBJ2-7; TRBD2 is a possible D gene (5 bases). The V gene's germline CDR1 is SGHNT and CDR2 YENEEA. V lost 5 bases to trimming and J lost 7 bases, with 15 bases between them. The CDR3 is 13 residues long.